Listed here is a single TCR beta chain. Sequencing was performed with immunoSEQ multiplex PCR; in TCRdb, only in-frame clones are kept and a portion is missing. Altogether around 80,000 clones are present, approximately 92% being singletons, with the ten largest covering over 8.5%. The sample belongs to a study of OX40 agonist ivuxolimab in advanced cancers. As for the study in general: Patients were dosed with the agonistic anti-OX40 (CD134) antibody ivuxolimab.

The CDR3 is made up of 15 amino acids. V was shortened by 3 bases and J by 0 bases, with 11 bases between the two germline ends. Per germline, CDR1 SGHNT and CDR2 YYREEE (reference sequence). The source of this sequence is an adult with an advanced solid tumor such as melanoma, head and neck, liver or kidney cancer. Here the sequenced sample was CD4+ or CD8+ T cells sorted from blood, taken in a trial of the OX40 agonist ivuxolimab. The chain recombines TRBV5-4 with TRBJ2-3; D is unclear. The CDR3 bases are TGTGCCAGCAGCTGGTGGTCTCTCAGCACAGATACGCAGTATTTT. This gives the protein CASSWWSLSTDTQYF.